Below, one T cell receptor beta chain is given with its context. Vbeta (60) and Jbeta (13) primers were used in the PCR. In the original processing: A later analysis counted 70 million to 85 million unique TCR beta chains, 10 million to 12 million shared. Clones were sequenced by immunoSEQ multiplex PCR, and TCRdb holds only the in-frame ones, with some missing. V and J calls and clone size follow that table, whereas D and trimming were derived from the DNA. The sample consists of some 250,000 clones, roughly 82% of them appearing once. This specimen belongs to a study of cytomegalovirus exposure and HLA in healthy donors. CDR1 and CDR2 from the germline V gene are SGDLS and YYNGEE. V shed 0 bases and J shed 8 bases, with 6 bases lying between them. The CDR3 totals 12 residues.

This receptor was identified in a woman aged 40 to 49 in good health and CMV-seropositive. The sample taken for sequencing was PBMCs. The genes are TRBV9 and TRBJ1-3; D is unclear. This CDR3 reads CASSVAGDTIYF. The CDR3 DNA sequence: TGTGCCAGCAGCGTAGCCGGTGACACCATATATTTT.